A selection of T cell receptor beta chains follows, all from one sample in a study of blood T cells in healthy people across ages. MiXCR was run by TCRdb on the 5' RACE reads, yielding one entry per CDR3 protein. This table has around 1,500,000 distinct CDR3 sequences, about 40% appearing once. Sample: blood. These receptors were obtained from a woman under 30 in good health. CDR3s include the opening cysteine and the closing phenylalanine or tryptophan. A D gene is named only where the DNA matches it firmly. Not all rows give a size; the values are once, few, many and, for expanded clones, a class.

>-|TRBD1|TRBJ1-5|TRBV5-1
CASSFIRTGEFQPQHF
TGCGCCAGCAGCTTTATTAGGACAGGGGAGTTTCAGCCCCAGCATTTT
>few|TRBD2|TRBJ2-1|TRBV7-2
CASSTTGTSGYNEQFF
TGTGCCAGCAGCACGACTGGGACTAGCGGCTACAATGAGCAGTTCTTC
>-|TRBD1|TRBJ2-7|TRBV20-1
CSASAGTGGFYEQYF
TGCAGTGCTAGCGCCGGGACAGGGGGCTTCTACGAGCAGTACTTC
>few|-|TRBJ1-1|TRBV20-1
CSAREGMNTEAFF
TGCAGTGCTAGAGAGGGTATGAACACTGAAGCTTTCTTT
>few|TRBD2|TRBJ2-1|TRBV2
CASSRTSGDNEQFF
TGTGCCAGCAGTCGGACTAGCGGGGACAATGAGCAGTTCTTC
>few|TRBD2|TRBJ2-3|TRBV30
CAWSALTSGRFDTQYF
TGTGCCTGGAGTGCCCTGACTAGCGGGAGGTTTGATACGCAGTATTTT
>-|-|TRBJ1-3|TRBV27
CASSLRVPYSGNTIYF
TGTGCCAGCAGTTTGCGGGTTCCCTACTCTGGAAACACCATATATTTT
>few|-|TRBJ2-7|TRBV20-1
CSAPRLGGDEQYF
TGCAGTGCCCCGAGACTAGGGGGCGACGAGCAGTACTTC
>-|-|TRBJ2-7|TRBV6-1
CASSEASGPAYEQYF
TGTGCCAGCAGTGAAGCGTCAGGGCCCGCCTACGAGCAGTACTTC
>-|TRBD2|TRBJ2-1|TRBV7-9
CASSLVGSGSLEQFF
TGTGCCAGCAGCTTAGTCGGTAGCGGGAGTCTTGAGCAGTTCTTC
>few|-|TRBJ1-1|TRBV5-1
CASSLALEARNTEAFF
TGCGCCAGCAGCCTAGCCCTGGAGGCTAGGAACACTGAAGCTTTCTTT
>-|TRBD2|TRBJ2-3|TRBV25-1
CASSGRRGVTDTQYF
TGTGCCAGCAGTGGAAGGCGGGGGGTTACAGATACGCAGTATTTT
>-|-|TRBJ2-7|TRBV11-2
CASSLGGDEAYEQYF
TGTGCCAGCAGCTTAGGTGGGGACGAGGCCTACGAGCAGTACTTC
>-|-|TRBJ2-3|TRBV20-1
CSARDVDNTDTQYF
TGCAGTGCTAGAGATGTCGATAACACAGATACGCAGTATTTT
>few|-|TRBJ1-6|TRBV7-2
CASSRSLGAGSPLHF
TGTGCCAGCAGCCGATCGCTGGGCGCGGGATCACCCCTCCACTTT
>-|-|TRBJ2-1|TRBV7-2
CASSPVGTSKETQFF
TGTGCCAGCAGCCCCGTGGGTACTAGCAAAGAGACCCAGTTCTTC
>few|TRBD1|TRBJ1-1|TRBV6-5
CASRKTGGNTEAFF
TGTGCCAGCAGAAAGACAGGGGGGAACACTGAAGCTTTCTTT
>-|TRBD2|TRBJ2-1|TRBV9
CASSGGGSVNEQFF
TGTGCCAGCAGCGGGGGGGGGAGCGTCAATGAGCAGTTCTTC
>-|-|TRBJ2-4|TRBV9
CASSATPQGENIQYF
TGTGCCAGCAGCGCAACCCCCCAGGGTGAAAACATTCAGTACTTC
>-|-|TRBJ2-1|TRBV6-1
CASSESIGSSYNEQFF
TGTGCCAGCAGTGAATCGATAGGGAGCTCCTACAATGAGCAGTTCTTC
>-|TRBD2|TRBJ2-7|TRBV9
CASSVAPSGRADEQYF
TGTGCCAGCAGCGTAGCCCCAAGCGGGAGAGCTGACGAGCAGTACTTC
>few|TRBD2|TRBJ2-5|TRBV4-2
CASSQSGTSGGGEKTQYF
TGTGCCAGCAGCCAGTCCGGGACTAGCGGGGGGGGCGAAAAGACCCAGTACTTC
>many|TRBD1|TRBJ2-7|TRBV29-1
CSVITGGKHYEQYF
TGCAGCGTTATCACAGGGGGCAAGCATTACGAGCAGTACTTC
>-|-|TRBJ2-3|TRBV30
CAWKTRGSTTDTQYF
TGTGCCTGGAAGACGAGGGGGTCTACCACAGATACGCAGTATTTT
>few|TRBD1|TRBJ2-7|TRBV28
CASSLASGTGSYEQYF
TGTGCCAGCAGTTTAGCTTCCGGGACAGGCTCCTACGAGCAGTACTTC
>-|-|TRBJ2-4|TRBV6-5
CASSYSIKRQPTAKNIQYF
TGTGCCAGCAGTTACTCTATAAAGAGACAGCCGACAGCCAAAAACATTCAGTACTTC
>-|-|TRBJ2-4|TRBV5-1
CASSLTEGKNIQYF
TGCGCCAGCAGCCTGACAGAGGGCAAAAACATTCAGTACTTC
>-|TRBD2|TRBJ2-7|TRBV7-2
CASSLQREAYGQYF
TGTGCCAGCAGCTTGCAGCGGGAGGCCTACGGGCAGTACTTC
>-|TRBD1|TRBJ1-1|TRBV28
CASRTPRRDRRMNTEAFF
TGTGCCAGCAGGACCCCCCGTCGGGACAGGCGCATGAACACTGAAGCTTTCTTT
>-|-|TRBJ2-2|TRBV6-1
CASSGKLNFPGELFF
TGTGCCAGCAGCGGAAAACTAAATTTTCCGGGGGAGCTGTTTTTT
>few|TRBD2|TRBJ2-1|TRBV3-1
CASSQWTSGGPNEQFF
TGTGCCAGCAGCCAATGGACTAGCGGGGGCCCCAATGAGCAGTTCTTC
>few|-|TRBJ1-2|TRBV12-3/TRBV12-4
CASSLAGRIYGYTF
TGTGCCAGCAGTTTAGCTGGGAGAATCTATGGCTACACCTTC
>-|-|TRBJ2-7|TRBV6-5
CASSRGGASYEQYF
TGTGCCAGCAGTCGGGGCGGGGCCTCCTACGAGCAGTACTTC
>-|TRBD2|TRBJ2-3|TRBV7-2
CASSLGRLAADTQYF
TGTGCCAGCAGCTTAGGTCGGCTAGCGGCCGATACGCAGTATTTT
>few|-|TRBJ1-1|TRBV5-6
CASSLALHTEAFF
TGTGCCAGCAGCTTAGCTCTGCACACTGAAGCTTTCTTT
>-|TRBD2|TRBJ2-3|TRBV20-1
CSATSGGNTDTQYF
TGCAGTGCCACTAGCGGGGGGAACACAGATACGCAGTATTTT
>-|-|TRBJ1-4|TRBV20-1
CSAPRAGATNEKLFF
TGCAGTGCCCCCCGGGCAGGGGCAACTAATGAAAAACTGTTTTTT
>few|-|TRBJ1-6|TRBV15
CATSREQVYNSPLHF
TGTGCCACCAGCAGAGAACAGGTGTATAATTCACCCCTCCACTTT
>-|TRBD2|TRBJ2-4|TRBV29-1
CSVEDRGGRGFNEQYF
TGCAGCGTTGAAGATCGGGGGGGCAGGGGTTTCAATGAGCAGTACTTC
>-|-|TRBJ1-1|TRBV4-2
CASSLGGDYFEAFF
TGTGCCAGCAGCCTCGGCGGGGATTATTTTGAAGCTTTCTTT
>-|TRBD1|TRBJ2-7|TRBV7-9
CASSSGQGLGEQYF
TGTGCCAGCAGTTCGGGACAGGGACTGGGCGAGCAGTACTTC
>few|-|TRBJ2-3|TRBV5-1
CASSPDLGGVNTQYF
TGCGCCAGCAGCCCCGATTTGGGGGGCGTAAATACGCAGTATTTT
>-|-|TRBJ2-3|TRBV12-5
CASGLVVSGGGSITQYF
TGTGCTAGTGGTTTGGTAGTATCCGGCGGGGGCAGTATCACGCAGTATTTT
>-|-|TRBJ1-3|TRBV7-9
CASRYTGDGNTIYF
TGTGCCAGCAGGTACACAGGTGACGGAAACACCATATATTTT
>-|-|TRBJ2-7|TRBV25-1
CASSSQTSLSYNEQYF
TGTGCCAGCAGTTCCCAGACTAGTCTTTCCTACAATGAGCAGTACTTC
>few|-|TRBJ1-2|TRBV27
CASSPKTGNYGYTF
TGTGCCAGCAGTCCCAAAACAGGGAACTATGGCTACACCTTC